Given below is one T cell receptor beta chain in context. Its antigen remains unknown. This record belongs to a study of T-cell memory formation after mild COVID-19. Points from the study as a whole: Contracting clones from day 15 to 85 had balanced CD4/CD8; later expanders favoured CD4+. There were some responding clones in pre-infection memory, which suggested that cross-reactive memory had joined.

J was trimmed by 6 bases and V by 5 bases; bases with no gene match: 14. The CDR3 is made up of 16 amino acids. cDNA libraries for TCR alpha and TCR beta, carrying sample barcodes and UMIs, came from 5'RACE with constant-segment primers. TCRdb itself ran the 5' RACE reads through MiXCR, one entry per CDR3 protein. The sample shows 580,000 or so distinct CDR3 sequences, around a sixth of them seen only once. The source of this sequence is an adult woman who had mild COVID-19 (a few samples of this study predate the infection). Cell type and time point are not known. The sequenced material came from PBMCs or a T cell subset sorted from them (not recorded which). V and J are TRBV12-3 or TRBV12-4 and TRBJ1-2; 8 bases are a match to TRBD1. The CDR3 region is CASSEIPGQGRDGYTF. The CDR3 DNA sequence: TGTGCCAGCAGTGAGATTCCTGGACAGGGCCGGGATGGCTACACCTTC.